This TCR beta chain was profiled in a study of shared clonotypes between healthy human individuals. General observations from the study: Donors were few, which limited the genetic and exposure-history diversity represented. Rarefaction showed that sequencing of sorted subsets was incomplete (despite large depth).

CDR3 length: 15 residues. The germline CDR1 and CDR2 sequences are MNHNS and SASEGT. Between the trimmed V and J ends, which lost 6 bases and 0 bases, there was a span of 14 bases. Assay: immunoSEQ multiplex PCR; the TCRdb copy retains only in-frame clones and omits some. The top ten hold about 0.41% of the sample, which has millions of clones, 93% seen once. Regarding this clone: The antigen is not known.

Input material: naive CD4+ T cells from PBMCs. Indicated subset: CD45RA+ positively selected. The TCR was taken from a man between 18 and 35 years old in good health. Some clones in this sample may be carry-over from other donors' samples. The chain combines TRBV6-1 with TRBJ1-1; a weak D match, TRBD1 (5 bases). This chain's CDR3 is CASRGNGDLNTEAFF. DNA for the CDR3: TGTGCCAGCAGGGGGAATGGGGACCTGAACACTGAAGCTTTCTTT.